The T cell receptor beta chain described here comes from a study of T cells in Graves' hyperthyroidism and ophthalmopathy. There are 12 residues in the CDR3. Between the trimmed V and J ends, which lost 4 bases and 3 bases, there was a span of 6 bases. Germline V CDR1 and CDR2: MGHDK, SYGVNS. This clonotype was observed at least ten times. Its target is not known. Study-level results: Ophthalmopathy prediction by the model preceded onset by a median approximately 6.9 months.

It was RNA transcripts that yielded the amplified TCR beta CDR3 regions. First-round RT-PCR of the TCR CDR3 relied on the HTBI primer set. Using its own MiXCR run on the multiplex PCR reads, TCRdb lists one record per CDR3 protein. The table includes hundreds of thousands of distinct CDR3 sequences, roughly 15% detected once. The rearrangement joins TRBV25-1 to TRBJ2-5, with D unclear. Material: blood. The receptor was isolated from a woman aged 40 to 55 with Graves' ophthalmopathy. This chain's CDR3 is CASSGSKETQYF. CDR3 sequence (DNA): TGTGCCAGCAGTGGAAGCAAAGAGACCCAGTACTTC.